This T cell receptor beta chain was recorded in a study of blood T cell repertoires in COVID-19. Whole-study context: Researchers got acute and convalescent COVID-19 samples from the United States, Italy and Spain.

In this sample, this clone turned up once. Participant reports of clinical history set cohort assignment. The J segment lost 5 bases and the V segment lost 6 bases, leaving 1 base of the junction unmatched. The CDR3 extends over 13 amino acids. Germline V lookup: CDR1 ENHRY, CDR2 SYGVKD. Generated by immunoSEQ multiplex PCR, the TCRdb table keeps only in-frame clones and is missing some. In the table there are 200,000 to 250,000 clones, 88% of which are singletons. The TCR comes from a woman aged 25 to 39 who had been exposed to COVID-19. V and J are TRBV10-3 and TRBJ2-1; 10 bases are shared with TRBD2. The material sequenced was PBMCs or T cells enriched from blood (not recorded which). In nucleotides, the CDR3 is TGTGCCATCAGCGGACTAGCGGACAATGAGCAGTTCTTC. This encodes CAISGLADNEQFF.